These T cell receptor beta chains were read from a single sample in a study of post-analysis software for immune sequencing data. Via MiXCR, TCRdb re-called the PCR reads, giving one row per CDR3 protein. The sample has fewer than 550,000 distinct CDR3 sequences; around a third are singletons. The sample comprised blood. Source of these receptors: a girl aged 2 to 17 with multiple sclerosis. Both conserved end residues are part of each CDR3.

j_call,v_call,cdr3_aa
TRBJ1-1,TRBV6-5,CASSYSPGLRGGAFF
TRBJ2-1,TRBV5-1,CASSFSNEQFF
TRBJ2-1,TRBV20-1,CSAEGTSGVVYYNEQFF
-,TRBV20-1,CSARAIDRFQGPQGTQYF
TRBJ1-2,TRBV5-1,CASSLGPRQGRNGYTF
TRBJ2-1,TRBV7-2,CASRVGGLSYNEQFF
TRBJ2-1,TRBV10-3,CAISESTGTHNEQFF
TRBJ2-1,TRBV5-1,CASSSTSGGVSSYNEQFF
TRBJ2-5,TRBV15,CATGIGTQETQYF
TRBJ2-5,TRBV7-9,CASSLVQEETQYF
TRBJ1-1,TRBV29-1,CSVLDSNTEAFF
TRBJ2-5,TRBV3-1,CASSQYYDNQETQYF
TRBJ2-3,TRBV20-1,CSARATGYSSTDTQYF
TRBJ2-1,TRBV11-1,CASTWGRSSYNEQFF
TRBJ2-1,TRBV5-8,CASADRDYNEQFF
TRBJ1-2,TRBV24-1,CATSDGGLYGYTF
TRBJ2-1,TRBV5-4,CASSVNVGGEQFF
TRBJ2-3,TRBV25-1,CASSEGHSTDTQYF
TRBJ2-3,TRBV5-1,CASSWTGVLTDTQYF
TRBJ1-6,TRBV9,CASSVEMGNSPLHF
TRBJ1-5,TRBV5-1,CASSLTGEGDQPQHF